These 20 T cell receptor beta chains were sequenced from one sample in a study of identical twins. TCRdb analysed the 5' RACE reads with MiXCR anew, one entry per CDR3 protein. The data show around 290,000 distinct CDR3 sequences, less than 9.5% seen once. These data were also filed under a second study, of yellow fever vaccine responses in identical twins.

Sequencing was performed on CD8+ T cells sorted from blood. Receptors were obtained from a woman between 18 and 29 years old in good health.

There are many counts of this clonotype. J is TRBJ2-1 and V is TRBV20-1; 9 bases fit TRBD2. The CDR3 consists of 16 residues. Unmatched junction bases numbered 11, after V lost 0 bases and J lost 8 bases. CDR1 and CDR2 from the germline V gene are DFQATT and SNEGSKA (reference sequence). The chain's CDR3 is CSARDLSAGGWDEQFF. In DNA, the CDR3 is TGCAGTGCTAGAGATTTGTCAGCGGGAGGTTGGGATGAGCAGTTCTTC.

This clonotype was counted many times. The J gene is TRBJ2-1, the V gene TRBV2, with D possibly being TRBD2 (5 bases). Trimming stripped 6 bases from V and 5 bases from J, with 20 bases between. Germline values: CDR1 SNHLY, CDR2 FYNNEI. This CDR3 has 16 residues. In DNA form, the CDR3 reads TGTGCCAGCAGACTAACAACCGGGGTGCCTAACAATGAGCAGTTCTTC. It codes for CASRLTTGVPNNEQFF.

This clonotype has ten or more counts. CDR3 DNA: TGTGCCAGCAGCTTACAGGGTTCTTTACAGCCCCAGCATTTT. Translation gives CASSLQGSLQPQHF. The chain uses TRBV7-9 and TRBJ1-5, with a weak D call TRBD1 (5 bases). The germline gives CDR1 SEHNR, CDR2 FQNEAQ (reference sequence). The V end was cut by 2 bases, the J end by 7 bases, with 12 bases between. This CDR3 is 14 amino acids long.

Only a few counts were recorded for this clonotype. The chain employs TRBV7-9 and TRBJ2-2; perhaps TRBD1 as D (5 bases). The ends were cut back, 5 bases at V and 8 bases at J, with 15 bases in the middle. There are 14 residues in the CDR3. The germline CDR1 and CDR2 sequences are SEHNR and FQNEAQ (reference sequence). This CDR3 reads CASSVTVSPGELFF. CDR3 bases: TGTGCCAGCAGCGTGACAGTTTCTCCGGGGGAGCTGTTTTTT. The whole variable domain, remainder taken from reference TRBV7-9 and TRBJ2-2, is DTGVSQNPRHKITKRGQNVTFRCDPISEHNRLYWYRQTLGQGPEFLTYFQNEAQLEKSRLLSDRFSAERPKGSFSTLEIQRTEQGDSAMYLCASSVTVSPGELFFGEGSRLTVL.

This clonotype showed up just a few times. This rearrangement joins TRBV7-9 to TRBJ2-3; 9 bases are shared with TRBD1. Germline CDR1 is SEHNR and CDR2 is FQNEAQ (reference sequence). This CDR3 contains 15 residues. With V trimmed by 7 bases and J by 6 bases, 11 bases remained unmatched. CDR3 protein: CASKRGQGSWDTQYF. For the CDR3, the DNA is TGTGCCAGCAAAAGGGGACAGGGATCCTGGGATACGCAGTATTTT.

This clonotype showed up many times. For the CDR3, the DNA is TGTGCCACTCGGGGACAGTCCTACGAGCAGTACTTC. Translated: CATRGQSYEQYF. J is TRBJ2-7 and V is TRBV7-9; 7 bases align to TRBD1. After removal of 10 bases from V and 1 base from J, the junction contained 4 bases not matched to a gene. Per the germline V gene, CDR1 is SEHNR and CDR2 is FQNEAQ (reference sequence). The CDR3 is 12 amino acids.

Only a few counts were recorded for this clonotype. This chain links TRBV29-1 with TRBJ2-5; D unresolved. The V end was cut by 3 bases, the J end by 0 bases, with 8 bases between. Germline V gene lookup returns CDR1 SQVTM and CDR2 ANQGSEA. The CDR3 consists of 13 residues. CDR3 coding DNA: TGCAGCGTTGATGGGCTAGACCAAGAGACCCAGTACTTC. Residues: CSVDGLDQETQYF.

V gene TRBV3-1 combines with J gene TRBJ2-2; 13 nucleotides align to TRBD2. In germline, CDR1 is LGHDT, CDR2 YNNKEL (reference sequence). V trimming: 0 bases; J trimming: 3 bases; junction bases outside the gene matches: 1. The CDR3 length is 17 residues. CDR3 in DNA: TGTGCCAGCAGCCAAGATGGACTAGCGGGGGACACCGGGGAGCTGTTTTTT. This encodes CASSQDGLAGDTGELFF.

The sample holds a few counts of this clonotype. DNA for the CDR3: TGCGCCAGCAGCGCTAGGGGACAGGGGCCAGACTACGAGCAGTACTTC. As protein: CASSARGQGPDYEQYF. The chain links TRBV5-1 to TRBJ2-7; the match to TRBD1 covers 10 bases. Germline values: CDR1 SGHRS, CDR2 YFSETQ. The CDR3 sequence is 16 residues long. V lost 4 bases to trimming and J lost 3 bases; unmatched junction nucleotides: 10.

This clonotype showed up many times. The CDR3 loop reads CATRDNEVDGYTF. For the CDR3, the DNA is TGTGCCACCCGGGACAACGAAGTGGATGGCTACACCTTC. The rearrangement joins TRBV12-3 or TRBV12-4 to TRBJ1-2; possibly TRBD1 for D (6 bases). This CDR3 has 13 residues. The V gene lost 10 bases and the J gene lost 6 bases, with 18 bases spanning the gap.

There are a few counts of this clonotype. CDR3 region: CASSFNQEQYF. The CDR3 bases are TGTGCCAGCAGTTTTAATCAGGAGCAGTACTTC. The V gene is TRBV28, the J gene TRBJ2-7; D unclear. V was shortened by 3 bases and J by 7 bases, with 7 bases between the two germline ends. The germline V gene encodes CDR1 MDHEN and CDR2 SYDVKM. The length of the CDR3 is 11 residues.

This clonotype was seen ten or more times. This sequence joins TRBV28 and TRBJ2-5; D is unclear. The germline gives CDR1 MDHEN, CDR2 SYDVKM. The CDR3 contains 14 residues. Trimming took 7 bases from V and 0 from J, leaving 12 bases between them. The CDR3, as DNA: TGTGCCAGCACCCCTTTAGGGTACCAAGAGACCCAGTACTTC. Its translation: CASTPLGYQETQYF.

The rearrangement uses TRBV20-1 and TRBJ2-1; maybe TRBD1 (7 bases). Germline V gives CDR1 DFQATT, CDR2 SNEGSKA (reference sequence). Trimming stripped 1 base from V and 5 bases from J, with 12 bases between. The CDR3 is 14 amino acids. The CDR3 DNA follows: TGCAGTGCTAGAGGGCGGGGACAGAACAATGAGCAGTTCTTC. Translated: CSARGRGQNNEQFF.

This clonotype showed up many times. The gene calls are TRBV12-3 or TRBV12-4 and TRBJ2-1, with 7 bases lining up with TRBD1. V trimming: 7 bases; J trimming: 9 bases; junction bases outside the gene matches: 9. The CDR3 covers 13 residues. The CDR3 is CASKHGTVGEQFF. CDR3 nucleotide sequence: TGTGCCAGCAAACACGGGACAGTTGGTGAGCAGTTCTTC.

This clonotype was counted many times. The rearrangement joins TRBV29-1 to TRBJ2-1, with 11 bases fitting TRBD2. Unmatched junction bases numbered 8, after V lost 8 bases and J lost 5 bases. There are 14 residues in the CDR3. The germline V gene has CDR1 SQVTM and CDR2 ANQGSEA. Here the CDR3 DNA reads TGCAGCCTCGCACTAGCGGGGGATCACAATGAGCAGTTCTTC. Protein product: CSLALAGDHNEQFF.

This clonotype occurred many times. The chain recombines TRBV12-3 or TRBV12-4 with TRBJ2-3; no reliable D call. This CDR3 has 11 amino acids. Trimming removed 5 bases from V and 7 bases from J, with 7 bases in between. The CDR3 DNA sequence: TGTGCCAGCAGTCGTCAAAATACGCAGTATTTT. Its protein product is CASSRQNTQYF.

In its sample, this clonotype was seen a few times. This chain joins TRBV4-2 and TRBJ2-7, with D perhaps being TRBD1 or TRBD2 (5 bases each). The CDR3 has 16 amino acids. The V end lost 2 bases, the J end lost 0 bases, and 14 bases lay between the germline ends. Germline V gene sequence: CDR1 LGHNA, CDR2 YNFKEQ. CDR3 sequence reads: CASSQLPGPYSYEQYF. As DNA, the CDR3 is TGTGCCAGCAGCCAACTTCCGGGACCCTACTCCTACGAGCAGTACTTC.

The rearrangement links TRBV5-8 to TRBJ1-5; tentative D call: TRBD1 (6 bases). Germline CDR1 reads SGHTS; CDR2 reads YDEGEE. V gave up 7 bases and J gave up 3 bases, with 17 bases separating them. CDR3 size: 15 residues. The CDR3 here is CASLLGGTSNQPQHF. For the CDR3, the DNA is TGTGCCAGCCTTCTAGGGGGGACATCCAATCAGCCCCAGCATTTT.

This clonotype was counted ten times or more. This chain connects TRBV4-2 to TRBJ2-7, with 8 bases lining up with TRBD2. Germline CDR1 LGHNA, CDR2 YNFKEQ. The CDR3 has 15 amino acids. Trimming at V came to 0 bases and at J to 3 bases, leaving 4 bases not matched to a gene. DNA of the CDR3: TGTGCCAGCAGCCAAGAAAGCGGGGGTGGCTACGAGCAGTACTTC. Protein: CASSQESGGGYEQYF.

The CDR3 bases are TGTGCCAGCAGTTACTCGAGTCTAGCACCCTACAATGAGCAGTTCTTC. Protein sequence: CASSYSSLAPYNEQFF. The chain carries TRBV6-5 and TRBJ2-1; D possibly corresponds to TRBD2 (5 bases). The CDR3 is made up of 16 amino acids. Trimming stripped 0 bases from V and 2 bases from J, with 11 bases between. Germline CDR1 reads MNHEY; CDR2 reads SVGAGI.